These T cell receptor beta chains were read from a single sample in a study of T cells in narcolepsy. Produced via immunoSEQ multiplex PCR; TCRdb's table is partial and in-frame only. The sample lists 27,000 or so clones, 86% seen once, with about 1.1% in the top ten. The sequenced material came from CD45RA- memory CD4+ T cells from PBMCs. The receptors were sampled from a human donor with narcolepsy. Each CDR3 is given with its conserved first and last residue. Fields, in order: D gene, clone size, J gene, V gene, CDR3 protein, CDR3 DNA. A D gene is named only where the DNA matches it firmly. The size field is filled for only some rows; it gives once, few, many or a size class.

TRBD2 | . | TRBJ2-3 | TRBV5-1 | CASSLVTSLGGTQYF | TGCGCCAGCAGCTTGGTGACTAGCTTAGGAGGTACGCAGTATTTT
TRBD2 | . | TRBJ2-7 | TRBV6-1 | CASSESGGSPYEQYF | TGTGCCAGCAGTGAGAGCGGGGGGTCCCCCTACGAGCAGTACTTC
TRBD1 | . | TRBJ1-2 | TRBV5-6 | CASSSGTGYAIRGYTF | TGTGCCAGCAGCTCAGGGACAGGGTACGCTATCCGAGGCTACACCTTC
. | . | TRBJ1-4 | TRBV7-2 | CASSLIRWEKLFF | TGTGCCAGCAGCTTAATCCGTTGGGAAAAACTGTTTTTT
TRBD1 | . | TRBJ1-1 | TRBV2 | CASRPQRGTGDRAFF | TGTGCCAGCAGGCCCCAACGGGGGACAGGGGACCGGGCTTTCTTT
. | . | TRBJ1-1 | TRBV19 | CASTPNPGNTEAFF | TGTGCCAGTACCCCGAATCCCGGGAACACTGAAGCTTTCTTT
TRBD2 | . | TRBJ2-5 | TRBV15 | CATSRDRYTGTSGETQYF | TGTGCCACCAGCAGAGATCGGTACACCGGGACTAGCGGGGAGACCCAGTACTTC
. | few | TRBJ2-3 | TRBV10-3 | CAISDSKGGETDTQYF | TGTGCCATCAGTGACTCAAAGGGGGGGGAGACAGATACGCAGTATTTT
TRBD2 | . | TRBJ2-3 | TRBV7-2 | CASSKRGPTDTQYF | TGTGCCAGCAGCAAGCGGGGGCCCACAGATACGCAGTATTTT
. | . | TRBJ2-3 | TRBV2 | CASTGLGGTDTQYF | TGTGCCAGCACGGGTCTCGGGGGCACAGATACGCAGTATTTT
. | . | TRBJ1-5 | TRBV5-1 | CASSLGGFNQPQHF | TGCGCCAGCAGCTTGGGTGGGTTCAATCAGCCCCAGCATTTT
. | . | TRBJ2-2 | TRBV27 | CASSLAGSNTGELFF | TGTGCCAGCAGTTTAGCAGGGTCGAACACCGGGGAGCTGTTTTTT
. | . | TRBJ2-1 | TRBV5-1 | CASSLGDLFYNEQFF | TGCGCCAGCAGCTTAGGGGATCTCTTCTACAATGAGCAGTTCTTC
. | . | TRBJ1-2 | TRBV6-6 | CASSLTGLGGYGYTF | TGTGCCAGCAGCCTTACAGGACTCGGGGGCTATGGCTACACCTTC
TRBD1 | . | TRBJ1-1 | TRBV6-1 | CASGRTGEAFF | TGTGCCAGCGGTCGGACAGGGGAAGCTTTCTTT
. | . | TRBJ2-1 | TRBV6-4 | CASKRLTYNEQFF | TGTGCCAGCAAGAGGTTAACCTACAATGAGCAGTTCTTC
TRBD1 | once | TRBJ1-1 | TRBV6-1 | CASSEHLRGGAFF | TGTGCCAGCAGTGAACATCTCAGGGGGGGAGCTTTCTTT
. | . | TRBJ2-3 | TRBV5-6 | CASSLGSGVVPDTQYF | TGTGCCAGCAGCTTGGGATCGGGAGTGGTACCAGATACGCAGTATTTT
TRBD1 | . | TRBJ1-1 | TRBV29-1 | CSVEKGAKTEAFF | TGCAGCGTTGAAAAGGGGGCGAAAACTGAAGCTTTCTTT
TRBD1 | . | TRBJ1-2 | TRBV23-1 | CASSLHSDRGYTNYGYTF | TGCGCCAGCAGTCTCCACTCCGACAGGGGGTATACTAACTATGGCTACACCTTC
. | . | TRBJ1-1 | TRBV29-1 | CSVEGIQNTEAFF | TGCAGCGTTGAGGGGATTCAAAACACTGAAGCTTTCTTT
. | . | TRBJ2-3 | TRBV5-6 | CASSLASLSDTQYF | TGTGCCAGCAGCTTGGCCTCCTTGTCGGATACGCAGTATTTT
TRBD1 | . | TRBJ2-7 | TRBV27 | CASSLGTGPPYEQYF | TGTGCCAGCAGTTTAGGGACAGGCCCTCCGTACGAGCAGTACTTC
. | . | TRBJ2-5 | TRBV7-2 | CASSLEAEETQYF | TGTGCCAGCAGCTTAGAGGCTGAAGAGACCCAGTACTTC
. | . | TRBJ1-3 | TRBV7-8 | CASSLGAGATGNTIYF | TGTGCCAGCAGCTTAGGAGCGGGGGCAACTGGAAACACCATATATTTT
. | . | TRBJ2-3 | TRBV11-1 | CASSLAGTDTQYF | TGTGCCAGCAGCTTAGCTGGAACAGATACGCAGTATTTT
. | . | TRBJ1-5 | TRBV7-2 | CASSSWFGEPQHF | TGTGCCAGCAGCTCTTGGTTCGGAGAGCCCCAGCATTTT
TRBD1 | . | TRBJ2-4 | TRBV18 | CASSRDRPPSIQYF | TGTGCCAGCTCCCGGGACAGGCCCCCCTCCATTCAGTACTTC
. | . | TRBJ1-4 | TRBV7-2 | CASSRNGATNEKLFF | TGTGCCAGCAGTCGCAACGGGGCAACTAATGAAAAACTGTTTTTT
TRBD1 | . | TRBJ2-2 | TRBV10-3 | CAISRQGDTGELFF | TGTGCCATCAGTAGACAGGGGGACACCGGGGAGCTGTTTTTT
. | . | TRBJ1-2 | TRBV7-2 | CASSRNRAGDGYTF | TGTGCCAGCAGCCGAAACAGGGCAGGAGATGGCTACACCTTC
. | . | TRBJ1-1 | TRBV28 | CASSPMKGRTEAFF | TGTGCCAGCAGTCCTATGAAGGGGCGGACTGAAGCTTTCTTT
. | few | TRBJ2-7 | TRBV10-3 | CATGVSPPYEQYF | TGTGCCACTGGTGTGAGCCCTCCCTACGAGCAGTACTTC
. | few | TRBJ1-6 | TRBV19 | CASSTTGDSYNSPLHF | TGTGCCAGTAGTACCACCGGGGACTCCTATAATTCACCCCTCCACTTT
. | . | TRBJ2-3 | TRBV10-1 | CATLTGGENREVPYTQYF | TGCGCCACCCTTACGGGGGGAGAGAACAGGGAGGTCCCATATACGCAGTATTTT
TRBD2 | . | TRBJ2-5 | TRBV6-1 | CASRGLAGGQETQYF | TGTGCCAGCAGGGGACTAGCGGGGGGCCAAGAGACCCAGTACTTC
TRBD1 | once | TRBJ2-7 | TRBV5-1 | CASSLNRGEDEQYF | TGCGCCAGCAGCTTAAACAGGGGGGAAGACGAGCAGTACTTC
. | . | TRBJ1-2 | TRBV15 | CATGSDYNYGYTF | TGTGCCACTGGGAGCGACTACAACTATGGCTACACCTTC
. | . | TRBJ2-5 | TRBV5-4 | CASSPEGQYQETQYF | TGTGCCAGCAGCCCGGAGGGACAGTACCAAGAGACCCAGTACTTC
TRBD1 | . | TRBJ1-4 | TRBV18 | CASSPALGQGLEKLFF | TGTGCCAGCTCACCAGCATTAGGACAGGGTTTAGAAAAACTGTTTTTT
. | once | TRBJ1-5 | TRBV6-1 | CASTDGGGQPQHF | TGTGCCAGCACTGACGGGGGGGGTCAGCCCCAGCATTTT
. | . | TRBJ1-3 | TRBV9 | CASSVAEAGNTIYF | TGTGCCAGCAGCGTAGCGGAGGCTGGAAACACCATATATTTT
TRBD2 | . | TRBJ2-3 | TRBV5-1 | CASSLLPVAGADTQYF | TGCGCCAGCAGCTTGCTTCCGGTAGCGGGCGCAGATACGCAGTATTTT
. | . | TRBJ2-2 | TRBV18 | CASSPGQFTGELFF | TGTGCCAGCTCACCCGGGCAATTCACCGGGGAGCTGTTTTTT
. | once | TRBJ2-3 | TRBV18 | CASSQGQTGITDTQYF | TGTGCCAGCTCACAAGGCCAAACAGGGATCACAGATACGCAGTATTTT
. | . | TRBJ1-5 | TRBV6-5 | CASSYSLGMPQHF | TGTGCCAGCAGTTACTCGTTGGGGATGCCCCAGCATTTT
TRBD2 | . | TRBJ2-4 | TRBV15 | CATSRAGGLAKNIQYF | TGTGCCACCAGCAGAGCGGGGGGTTTAGCCAAAAACATTCAGTACTTC
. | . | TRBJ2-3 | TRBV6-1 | CASSPTGQNTQYF | TGTGCCAGCAGTCCGACAGGACAGAATACGCAGTATTTT
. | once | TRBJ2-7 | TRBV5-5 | CASSAGSLSSYEQYF | TGTGCCAGCAGCGCAGGGAGTTTAAGCTCCTACGAGCAGTACTTC
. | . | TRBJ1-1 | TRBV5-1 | CASSFYQGANTEAFF | TGCGCCAGCAGCTTTTACCAGGGAGCGAACACTGAAGCTTTCTTT
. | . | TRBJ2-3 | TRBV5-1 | CASSAGQSTDTQYF | TGCGCCAGCAGCGCGGGACAGTCCACAGATACGCAGTATTTT
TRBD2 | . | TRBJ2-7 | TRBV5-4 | CASSGSPPRSGGKSSYEQYF | TGTGCCAGCAGCGGATCCCCCCCACGTAGCGGGGGAAAGAGCTCCTACGAGCAGTACTTC
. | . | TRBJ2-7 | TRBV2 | CASHQDTYEQYF | TGTGCCAGCCACCAGGACACCTACGAGCAGTACTTC
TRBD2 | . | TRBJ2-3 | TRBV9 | CASSASGGAADTQYF | TGTGCCAGCAGCGCAAGCGGGGGGGCTGCAGATACGCAGTATTTT